The 5 T cell receptor beta chains listed next were all sequenced from one sample in a study of blood T cell repertoires in COVID-19. Only in-frame clones appear in the TCRdb table, and some are missing; sequencing was by immunoSEQ multiplex PCR. The profile shows fewer than 350,000 clones, about 86% of them singletons. Sequenced material: PBMCs or T cells enriched from blood (not recorded which). The receptors were sampled from a woman between 40 and 55 years old with acute COVID-19.

The chain is built from TRBV7-2 and TRBJ1-1, with D maybe TRBD1 (6 bases). CDR1 is SGHTA, CDR2 FQGNSA, per germline. The CDR3 extends over 15 amino acids. The V gene lost 4 bases and the J gene lost 1 base, with 13 bases spanning the gap. CDR3 sequence (DNA): TGTGCCAGCAGCTCCTATGGGACACCGAACACTGAAGCTTTCTTT. It codes for CASSSYGTPNTEAFF.

The V call is TRBV6-5, the J call TRBJ1-2, with 7 bases that match TRBD1. This CDR3 is built from 15 residues. J lost 4 bases, V lost 5 bases, and 10 bases had no gene match. CDR1 is MNHEY and CDR2 is SVGAGI in the germline V gene. CDR3 protein: CASSRTGSFSYGYTF. CDR3 DNA sequence: TGTGCCAGCAGTCGGACAGGATCCTTTTCCTATGGCTACACCTTC.

V usage is TRBV6-5 and J usage is TRBJ1-2; D not resolved. Deletions cut 2 bases from V and 2 bases from J, with 6 bases between. Germline V gives CDR1 MNHEY, CDR2 SVGAGI. The CDR3 is 13 amino acids. Here the CDR3 DNA reads TGTGCCAGCAGTTACCAGGCCAACTATGGCTACACCTTC. Its translation is CASSYQANYGYTF.

The rearrangement links TRBV19 to TRBJ1-3; no firm D call. This CDR3 is 17 amino acids long. Trimming pared 1 base from V and 3 bases from J, leaving 16 bases between. The germline V gene has CDR1 LNHDA and CDR2 SQIVND (reference sequence). Written as DNA, the CDR3 is TGTGCCAGTAGTATAGGAGAACCCCTTCGGGGTGGAAACACCATATATTTT. This codes for CASSIGEPLRGGNTIYF.

Comments on this clone: The sample contains more than one DNA sequence encoding this CDR3. The chain carries TRBV3-1 (or the pseudogene TRBV3-2) and TRBJ1-6; 7 bases are shared with TRBD1. Unmatched junction bases numbered 6, after V lost 4 bases and J lost 6 bases. The CDR3 runs to 15 residues. Per the germline V gene, CDR1 is LGHDT and CDR2 is YNNKEL (reference sequence). CDR3: CASSPRQGANSPLHF. CDR3 in DNA: TGTGCCAGCAGCCCACGACAGGGCGCTAATTCACCCCTCCACTTT.